Presented here are 6 T cell receptor beta chains from one specimen sequenced in a study of shared clonotypes between healthy human individuals. The repertoire was sequenced with immunoSEQ multiplex PCR; TCRdb's copy has only in-frame clones and lacks some. The sample includes roughly 700,000 clones, around 74% of them seen just once. The sample comprised memory CD4+ T cells sorted from blood. As to subset: CD45RA-negative fraction. The receptor source for this set is a woman aged 30 to 39 in good health.

On this clone itself: Other DNA sequences of this sample code for an identical CDR3. The chain recombines TRBV11-2 with TRBJ2-1; no reliable D call. The CDR3 length is 11 residues. V lost 3 bases to trimming and J lost 6 bases, with 3 bases between them. Germline lookup yields CDR1 SGHAT and CDR2 FQNNGV. This chain's CDR3 is CASSLFNEQFF. For the CDR3, the DNA is TGTGCCAGCAGCTTGTTCAATGAGCAGTTCTTC.

The chain carries TRBV19 and TRBJ2-2, with TRBD2 identical over 9 bases. Germline V gives CDR1 LNHDA, CDR2 SQIVND (reference sequence). This CDR3 region has 15 residues. V dropped 10 bases and J dropped 8; count of bases not matched to a gene: 14. In DNA form, the CDR3 reads TGTGCCACCCGAGCGGGAGGTTTTGTCGGAGGGGAGCTGTTTTTT. It translates to CATRAGGFVGGELFF.

This chain connects TRBV7-9 to TRBJ1-5; D not certain. Between the trimmed V and J ends, which lost 5 bases and 7 bases, there was a span of 12 bases. Germline CDR1 and CDR2: SEHNR and FQNEAQ (reference sequence). The length of the CDR3 is 13 residues. The CDR3 DNA follows: TGTGCCAGCAGCCCCCAGGAGGGCCAGCCCCAGCATTTT. This codes for CASSPQEGQPQHF.

This rearrangement joins TRBV19 to TRBJ1-4; D possibly corresponds to TRBD1 (6 bases). The CDR3 spans 18 residues. Trimming shortened V by 4 bases and J by 0 bases, and 18 bases separated the two germline ends. CDR1 is LNHDA, CDR2 SQIVND, per germline (reference sequence). The CDR3 DNA sequence: TGTGCCAGTAGTAAGGGGGACCTTTATTCGGCAACTAATGAAAAACTGTTTTTT. Its translation is CASSKGDLYSATNEKLFF.

The chain has TRBV5-1 and TRBJ2-5, with 10 positions matching TRBD2. V was pared by 4 bases and J by 5 bases, with 8 bases of the junction left unmatched. The CDR3 sequence is 15 residues long. Germline-derived CDR1 and CDR2 are SGHRS and YFSETQ. The DNA for the CDR3 is TGCGCCAGCAGCGTGAGCGGGAGGGGGATTGAGACCCAGTACTTC. Translating gives CASSVSGRGIETQYF.

The rearrangement uses TRBV7-9 and TRBJ2-7; perhaps TRBD2 as D (5 bases). The CDR3 is 16 residues long. V lost 1 base, J lost 6 bases, and 19 bases lay in between. The germline CDR1 and CDR2 sequences are SEHNR and FQNEAQ (reference sequence). The CDR3 DNA reads as TGTGCCAGCAGCTTAGAATCCGGGGTGTTAGCTGGCGAGCAGTACTTC. Translated: CASSLESGVLAGEQYF.